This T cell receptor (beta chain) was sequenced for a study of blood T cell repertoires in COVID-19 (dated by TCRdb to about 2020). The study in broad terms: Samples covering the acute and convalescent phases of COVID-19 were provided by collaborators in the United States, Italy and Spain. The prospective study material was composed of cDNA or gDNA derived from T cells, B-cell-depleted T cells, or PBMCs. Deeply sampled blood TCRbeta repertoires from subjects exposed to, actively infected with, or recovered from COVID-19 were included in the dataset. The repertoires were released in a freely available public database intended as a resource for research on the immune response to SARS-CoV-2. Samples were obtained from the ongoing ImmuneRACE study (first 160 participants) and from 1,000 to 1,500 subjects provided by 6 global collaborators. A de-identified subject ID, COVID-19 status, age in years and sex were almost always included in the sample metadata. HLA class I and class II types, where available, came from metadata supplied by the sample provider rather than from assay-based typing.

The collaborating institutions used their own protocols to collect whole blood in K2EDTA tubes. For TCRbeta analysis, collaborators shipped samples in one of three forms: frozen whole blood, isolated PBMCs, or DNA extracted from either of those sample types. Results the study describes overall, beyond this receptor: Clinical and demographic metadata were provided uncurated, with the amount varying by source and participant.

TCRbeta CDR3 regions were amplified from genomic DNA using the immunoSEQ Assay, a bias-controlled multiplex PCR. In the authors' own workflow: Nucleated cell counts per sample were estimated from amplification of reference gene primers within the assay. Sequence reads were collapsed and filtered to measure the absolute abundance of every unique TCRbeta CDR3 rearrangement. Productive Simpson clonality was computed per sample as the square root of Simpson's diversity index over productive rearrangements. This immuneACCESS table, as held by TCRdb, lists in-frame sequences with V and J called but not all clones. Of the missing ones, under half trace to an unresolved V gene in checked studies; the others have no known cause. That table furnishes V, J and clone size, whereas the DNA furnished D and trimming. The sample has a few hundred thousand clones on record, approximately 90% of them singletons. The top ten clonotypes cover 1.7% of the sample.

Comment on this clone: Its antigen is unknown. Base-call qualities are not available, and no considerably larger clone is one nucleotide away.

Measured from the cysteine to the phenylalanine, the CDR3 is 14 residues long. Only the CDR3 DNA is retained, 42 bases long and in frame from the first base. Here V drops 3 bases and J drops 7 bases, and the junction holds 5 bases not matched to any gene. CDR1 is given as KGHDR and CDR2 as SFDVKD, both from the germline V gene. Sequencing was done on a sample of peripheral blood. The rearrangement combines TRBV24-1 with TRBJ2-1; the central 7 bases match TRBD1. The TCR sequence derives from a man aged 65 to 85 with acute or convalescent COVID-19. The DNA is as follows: TGTGCCACCAGTGATCCAGGGGGAAGGAATGAGCAGTTCTTC. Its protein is CATSDPGGRNEQFF.